A selection of T cell receptor beta chains follows, all from one sample in a study of OX40 agonist ivuxolimab in advanced cancers. Measured with immunoSEQ multiplex PCR; TCRdb has only the in-frame clones, and not every one. This sample carries approximately 70,000 clones, over 65% of them seen once, and the ten largest clones take approximately 6.1%. Material: CD4+ or CD8+ T cells sorted from blood, obtained in a trial of the OX40 agonist ivuxolimab. The receptors shown here come from an adult with an advanced solid tumor such as melanoma, head and neck, liver or kidney cancer. The CDR3 runs from the conserved cysteine through the conserved F or W. Fields, in order: V gene, J gene, clone size, D gene, CDR3 DNA, CDR3 protein. The D gene is left open where the match is weak. Clone size appears in some rows only: once, few, many, or a class for an expanded clone.

TRBV11-3	TRBJ2-7	few	NA	TGTGCCAGCAGCCCCCGGTCAGGGAACTACGAGCAGTACTTC	CASSPRSGNYEQYF
TRBV11-2	TRBJ2-6	NA	TRBD1	TGTGCCAGCAGCGACAGGGGGACTGGGGCCAACGTCCTGACTTTC	CASSDRGTGANVLTF
TRBV7-2	TRBJ2-6	NA	NA	TGTGCCAGCAGCTTCCCCCAGGGGAATAGAGGCTCTGGGGCCAACGTCCTGACTTTC	CASSFPQGNRGSGANVLTF
TRBV5-8	TRBJ1-5	NA	NA	TGTGCCAGCAGCTTGATCAGATATGTTCAGCCCCAGCATTTT	CASSLIRYVQPQHF
TRBV10-2	TRBJ2-7	medium-sized	NA	TGCGCCAGCAGTGAGCCCGCGGACCTCTCCTACGAGCAGTACTTC	CASSEPADLSYEQYF
TRBV9	TRBJ2-1	few	NA	TGTGCCAGCAGCGTAACGGGGTCGAGCTCCTACAATGAGCAGTTCTTC	CASSVTGSSSYNEQFF
TRBV18	TRBJ1-5	NA	NA	TGTGCCAGCTCACCAGATGCAGGCAATCAGCCCCAGCATTTT	CASSPDAGNQPQHF
TRBV28	TRBJ1-2	once	NA	TGTGCCAGCACCGAAAGTGGGGGGCGCGGAGGCTACACCTTC	CASTESGGRGGYTF
TRBV27	TRBJ1-5	NA	TRBD1	TGTGCCAGCGCAAGAGACAGGGATAGCAATCAGCCCCAGCATTTT	CASARDRDSNQPQHF
TRBV29-1	TRBJ1-2	NA	TRBD1	TGCAGCGTTGTTGGACAGGGCTTGAACTCTGGCTACACCTTC	CSVVGQGLNSGYTF